This TCR beta chain was identified in a study of T-cell memory formation after mild COVID-19. This clonotype was observed a handful of times. UMIs and sample barcodes were carried by the TCR alpha and TCR beta cDNA libraries that 5'RACE produced using constant-segment primers. TCRdb itself ran the 5' RACE reads through MiXCR, one entry per CDR3 protein. The data show 150,000 to 200,000 distinct CDR3 sequences, with roughly 16% seen just once and 2% to 2.5% held by the top ten. Germline assignment: CDR1 MNHEY and CDR2 SVGEGT. V lost 6 bases and J lost 2, with 13 bases in between. The CDR3 runs to 14 residues.

The TCR originated in an adult woman who had mild COVID-19 (a few samples of this study predate the infection). Cell type and time point are not known. The chain joins TRBV6-2 or TRBV6-3 to TRBJ1-2; D is ambiguous. The sequencing sample was made of PBMCs or a T cell subset sorted from them (not recorded which). The CDR3 nucleotides read TGTGCCAGCAGCTCGACTAGCGCCAACTATGGCTACACCTTC. Protein product: CASSSTSANYGYTF.